The source of this TCR beta chain is a study of blood T cell repertoires in COVID-19. Study-level information: From the United States, Italy and Spain came samples of acute and convalescent COVID-19. T cells, B-cell-depleted T cells, or PBMCs supplied cDNA or gDNA.

As processed by the authors: It was from reference gene primer amplification that nucleated cell counts were estimated. Here immunoSEQ multiplex PCR was the method, and the copy in TCRdb shows in-frame clones only, minus some. V, J and clone size are those of that table, while D and trimming were read from the DNA. The sample contains some 170,000 clones, about 91% of which appear only once. Trimming left V 4 bases short and J 3 bases short, with 19 bases between. CDR1 is MRHNA, CDR2 SNTAGT, per germline. The CDR3 has 17 amino acids. The rearrangement uses TRBV6-4 and TRBJ1-5, with a tentative D call TRBD1 (6 bases). The sequenced material came from peripheral blood. This receptor was identified in a woman in her forties or fifties with acute or convalescent COVID-19. CDR3 nucleotides: TGTGCCAGCAGTGGACCCGGATCAAGGGACACCAATCAGCCCCAGCATTTT. Protein product: CASSGPGSRDTNQPQHF.